What follows are 21 T cell receptor beta chains derived from one specimen sequenced in a study of patients and donors after allogeneic stem cell transplantation. TCRdb re-called the RT-PCR reads with MiXCR, one entry per CDR3 protein. Here the sample spans about 960,000 distinct CDR3 sequences, about 20% being singletons. Sequencing was performed on blood, either unsorted or a sorted T cell fraction (not recorded which). All receptors derive from a human donor who was either an allogeneic HSCT recipient or a stem cell or donor lymphocyte infusion donor (not recorded which). It is not recorded whose cells these are; they may come from a transplant donor.

The rearrangement joins TRBV6-4 to TRBJ1-3; D is perhaps TRBD1 (5 bases). CDR3 length: 18 amino acids. The ends were cut back, 3 bases at V and 2 bases at J, with 20 bases in the middle. Germline V gene sequence: CDR1 MRHNA, CDR2 SNTAGT. DNA for the CDR3: TGTGCCAGCAGTGATGTTTGTCTGAGGGGATTTGCTGGAAACACCATATATTTT. Encoded protein: CASSDVCLRGFAGNTIYF.

In its sample, this clonotype was seen many times. The rearrangement uses TRBV12-3 or TRBV12-4 and TRBJ2-1; 8 bases are a match to TRBD2. The CDR3 consists of 16 residues. The junction had 11 bases not matched to a gene; V was cut back by 7 bases and J by 3 bases. CDR3 region: CASTNPGRGYYNEQFF. CDR3 nucleotides: TGTGCCAGCACCAACCCCGGGAGGGGCTACTACAATGAGCAGTTCTTC.

This clonotype came up a few times. This rearrangement joins TRBV20-1 to TRBJ2-7; D unresolved. This CDR3 spans 11 amino acids. Germline CDR1 and CDR2: DFQATT and SNEGSKA (reference sequence). Trimming removed 3 bases at V and 6 bases at J, with 9 bases between. CDR3 in amino acids: CSARKPSEQYF. In DNA form, the CDR3 reads TGCAGTGCTAGGAAGCCTTCCGAGCAGTACTTC.

This clonotype was seen just once. This rearrangement joins TRBV6-1 to TRBJ2-7; 9 bases fit TRBD1. Losses at the gene ends were 6 bases for V and 4 bases for J; bases not matched to a gene: 7. Per germline, CDR1 MNHNS and CDR2 SASEGT. This CDR3 has 14 residues. CDR3: CASREQGAGYEQYF. CDR3 in DNA: TGTGCCAGCAGGGAACAGGGGGCTGGGTACGAGCAGTACTTC.

The chain has TRBV28 and TRBJ2-1, with 11 positions matching TRBD2. CDR1 and CDR2 from the germline V gene are MDHEN and SYDVKM. This CDR3 comprises 17 residues. The trim removed 1 base at V and 7 bases at J, leaving 9 bases unmatched. CDR3 coding DNA: TGTGCCAGCAGTTTATTCCGAGTGACTAGCGGGATAAATGAGCAGTTCTTC. It codes for CASSLFRVTSGINEQFF. Combining the CDR3 with reference TRBV28 and TRBJ2-1 gives the whole variable domain DVKVTQSSRYLVKRTGEKVFLECVQDMDHENMFWYRQDPGLGLRLIYFSYDVKMKEKGDIPEGYSVSREKKERFSLILESASTNQTSMYLCASSLFRVTSGINEQFFGPGTRLTVL.

The genes are TRBV27 and TRBJ2-2; tentative D call: TRBD1 (6 bases). Germline CDR1 and CDR2: MNHEY and SMNVEV (reference sequence). The V and J ends lost 4 bases and 4 bases respectively, with 13 bases between them. The CDR3 totals 15 residues. Written as DNA, the CDR3 is TGTGCCAGCAGTTCACAGGGCGTCGGCACCGGGGAGCTGTTTTTT. It translates to CASSSQGVGTGELFF.

This clonotype came up many times. This chain connects TRBV4-1 to TRBJ2-7; tentative D call: TRBD2 (6 bases). Germline V CDR1 and CDR2: MGHRA, YSYEKL. This CDR3 comprises 13 residues. Trimming stripped 0 bases from V and 4 bases from J, with 7 bases between. The chain's CDR3 is CASSQEGLYEQYF. As DNA, the CDR3 is TGCGCCAGCAGCCAAGAGGGACTTTACGAGCAGTACTTC.

The chain employs TRBV20-1 and TRBJ2-6; D not resolved. CDR3 length equals 14 residues. Trimming took off 3 bases at V and 0 bases at J, with 6 bases between the two ends. CDR1 is DFQATT and CDR2 is SNEGSKA in the germline V gene (reference sequence). The chain's CDR3 is CSARDGSGANVLTF. CDR3 sequence (DNA): TGCAGTGCTAGGGACGGCTCTGGGGCCAACGTCCTGACTTTC.

This chain links TRBV7-9 with TRBJ1-1; D perhaps matches TRBD1 (5 bases). The CDR3 covers 14 residues. Per germline, CDR1 SEHNR and CDR2 FQNEAQ (reference sequence). V was clipped by 6 bases and J by 3 bases, with 14 bases between them. CDR3 residues: CASRPPIGDTEAFF. The CDR3 nucleotides are TGTGCCAGCAGGCCTCCCATAGGGGACACTGAAGCTTTCTTT.

The chain is built from TRBV7-9 and TRBJ2-2, with TRBD2 identical over 7 bases. Trimming removed 3 bases from V and 2 bases from J; junction bases left unmatched: 6. Germline V gene sequence: CDR1 SEHNR, CDR2 FQNEAQ (reference sequence). CDR3 size: 16 residues. This CDR3 is CASSFKAGSNTGELFF. The CDR3 DNA reads as TGTGCCAGCAGCTTCAAAGCGGGGAGCAACACCGGGGAGCTGTTTTTT.

This clonotype has just a few counts. This CDR3 reads CASSPYSTGGARDTEAFF. The CDR3 nucleotides read TGTGCCAGCAGCCCGTATAGCACAGGGGGCGCGAGGGACACTGAAGCTTTCTTT. This chain connects TRBV4-2 to TRBJ1-1; 9 bases fit TRBD1. The CDR3 totals 18 residues. Per germline, CDR1 LGHNA and CDR2 YNFKEQ. With 4 bases clipped from V and 3 bases from J, the junction kept 15 bases outside the gene matches.

This chain connects TRBV7-3 to TRBJ2-1, with 13 positions matching TRBD2. Germline-derived CDR1 and CDR2 are SGHTA and FQGTGA. The CDR3 sequence is 16 residues long. V lost 5 bases to trimming and J lost 5 bases; unmatched junction nucleotides: 6. The DNA of the CDR3 is TGTGCCAGCAGCCTCCCGGGGACTAGCGGGAACAATGAGCAGTTCTTC. This translates into CASSLPGTSGNNEQFF.

This clonotype was observed a few times. The rearrangement uses TRBV5-5 and TRBJ2-2, with TRBD2 matching 9 bases. Germline CDR1 and CDR2: SGHKS and YYEKEE (reference sequence). V trimming: 4 bases; J trimming: 0 bases; junction bases outside the gene matches: 7. The CDR3 extends over 17 amino acids. CDR3 DNA: TGTGCCAGCAGCCTGTGGCGGGAGGGGACGAACACCGGGGAGCTGTTTTTT. It is translated as CASSLWREGTNTGELFF.

This clonotype appeared a few times. V and J are TRBV6-2 or TRBV6-3 and TRBJ2-7, with D perhaps assigned TRBD1 or TRBD2 (5 bases each). Trimming removed 2 bases at V and 3 bases at J, with 14 bases between. The CDR3 contains 15 residues. Germline lookup yields CDR1 MNHEY and CDR2 SVGEGT. The CDR3 bases are TGTGCCAGCAGTTACAGCCCCGGGACCATCTACGAGCAGTACTTC. This gives the protein CASSYSPGTIYEQYF.

Only a few counts were recorded for this clonotype. The chain carries TRBV4-1 and TRBJ2-5; 9 bases line up with TRBD1. Per germline, CDR1 MGHRA and CDR2 YSYEKL. This CDR3 region has 15 residues. V shed 4 bases, J shed 5 bases, and the junction held 8 bases outside the gene matches. The CDR3 protein is CASSRLGQGGETQYF. In nucleotides, the CDR3 is TGCGCCAGCAGCCGCTTGGGACAGGGCGGGGAGACCCAGTACTTC.

This chain joins TRBV12-3 or TRBV12-4 and TRBJ2-7; no clear D. This CDR3 has 15 amino acids. The ends were cut back, 5 bases at V and 0 bases at J, with 14 bases in the middle. CDR3 in DNA: TGTGCCAGCAGTAGTGGTCCCCCATACTCCTACGAGCAGTACTTC. It translates to CASSSGPPYSYEQYF.

This clonotype was observed a few times. The rearrangement joins TRBV12-3 or TRBV12-4 to TRBJ2-7; unclear D gene. CDR3 length equals 14 residues. Trimming removed 5 bases from V and 4 bases from J, with 15 bases in between. The CDR3 coding sequence is TGTGCCAGCAGTCCGCAAGGACGGTTATACGAGCAGTACTTC. Its protein product is CASSPQGRLYEQYF.

The gene calls are TRBV5-1 and TRBJ2-3; TRBD1 is a possible D gene (6 bases). Germline lookup yields CDR1 SGHRS and CDR2 YFSETQ. The CDR3 consists of 15 residues. V lost 3 bases to trimming and J lost 2 bases, with 13 bases between them. CDR3 amino acids: CASSSVRGDTDTQYF. As DNA, the CDR3 is TGCGCCAGCAGCTCAGTCAGGGGCGACACAGATACGCAGTATTTT.

J is TRBJ1-6 and V is TRBV12-3 or TRBV12-4; D ambiguous. The germline V and J ends were trimmed by 6 bases and 6 bases, with 12 bases remaining between them. The CDR3 has 14 amino acids. The DNA for the CDR3 is TGTGCCAGCAGATCCAGGCAGTCTAATTCACCCCTCCACTTT. As protein: CASRSRQSNSPLHF.

The chain recombines TRBV20-1 with TRBJ2-7; D might be TRBD1 (6 bases). Germline V gene lookup returns CDR1 DFQATT and CDR2 SNEGSKA (reference sequence). This CDR3 has 16 residues. V was pared by 1 base and J by 4 bases, with 20 bases between. This CDR3 is CSARVISGGRVYEQYF. CDR3 bases: TGCAGTGCTAGAGTTATTAGTGGGGGCAGGGTGTACGAGCAGTACTTC.

The rearrangement joins TRBV24-1 to TRBJ2-1, with D tentatively TRBD2 (6 bases). The V and J ends lost 3 bases and 8 bases respectively, with 16 bases between them. The CDR3 length is 15 residues. Germline loops: CDR1 KGHDR, CDR2 SFDVKD. The CDR3 nucleotides read TGTGCCACCAGTGATCCCGGAGGGGTTGTCGATGAGCAGTTCTTC. Its protein is CATSDPGGVVDEQFF.